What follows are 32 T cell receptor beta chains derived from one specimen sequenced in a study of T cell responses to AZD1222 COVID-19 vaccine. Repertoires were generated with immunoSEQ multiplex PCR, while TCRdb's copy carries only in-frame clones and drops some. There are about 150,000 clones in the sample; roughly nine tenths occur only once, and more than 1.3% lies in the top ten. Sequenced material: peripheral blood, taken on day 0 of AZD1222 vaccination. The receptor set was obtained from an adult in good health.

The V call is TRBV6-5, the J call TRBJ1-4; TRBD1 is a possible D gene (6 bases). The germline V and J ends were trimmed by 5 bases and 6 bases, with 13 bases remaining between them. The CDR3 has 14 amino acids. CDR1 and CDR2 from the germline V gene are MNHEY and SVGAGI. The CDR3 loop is CASSRIGGDEKLFF. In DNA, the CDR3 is TGTGCCAGCAGTAGGATAGGGGGGGATGAAAAACTGTTTTTT.

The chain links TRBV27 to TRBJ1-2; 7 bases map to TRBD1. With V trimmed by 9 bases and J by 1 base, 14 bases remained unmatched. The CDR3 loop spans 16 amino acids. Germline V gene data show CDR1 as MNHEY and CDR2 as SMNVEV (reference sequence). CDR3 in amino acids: CASRGQGGLLNYGYTF. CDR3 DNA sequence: TGTGCCAGTAGGGGGCAGGGGGGCCTCCTTAACTATGGCTACACCTTC.

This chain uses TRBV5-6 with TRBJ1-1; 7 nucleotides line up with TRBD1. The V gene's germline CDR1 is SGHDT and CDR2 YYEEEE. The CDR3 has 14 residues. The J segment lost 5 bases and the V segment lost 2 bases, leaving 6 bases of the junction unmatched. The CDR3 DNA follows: TGTGCCAGCAGCTTAACAGGGGCCCTGACTGAAGCTTTCTTT. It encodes CASSLTGALTEAFF.

The CDR3 sequence: CATSRDKGAYEQYF. The CDR3 bases are TGTGCCACCAGCAGAGATAAGGGGGCCTACGAGCAGTACTTC. This sequence joins TRBV15 and TRBJ2-7; TRBD1 might be the D (6 bases). The CDR3 contains 14 residues. Germline loops: CDR1 LNHNV, CDR2 YYDKDF (reference sequence). V was clipped by 0 bases and J by 2 bases, with 8 bases between them.

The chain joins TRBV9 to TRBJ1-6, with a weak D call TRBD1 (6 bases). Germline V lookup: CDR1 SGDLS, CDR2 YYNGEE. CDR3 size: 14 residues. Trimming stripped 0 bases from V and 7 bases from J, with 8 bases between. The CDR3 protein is CASSVARGNSPLHF. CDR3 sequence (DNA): TGTGCCAGCAGCGTAGCCAGGGGAAATTCACCCCTCCACTTT.

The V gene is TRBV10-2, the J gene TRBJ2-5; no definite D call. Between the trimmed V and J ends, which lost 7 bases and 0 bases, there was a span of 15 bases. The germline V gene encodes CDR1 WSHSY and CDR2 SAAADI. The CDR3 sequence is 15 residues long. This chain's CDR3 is CASNFGPPYQETQYF. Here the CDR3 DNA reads TGCGCCAGCAATTTTGGACCGCCGTACCAAGAGACCCAGTACTTC.

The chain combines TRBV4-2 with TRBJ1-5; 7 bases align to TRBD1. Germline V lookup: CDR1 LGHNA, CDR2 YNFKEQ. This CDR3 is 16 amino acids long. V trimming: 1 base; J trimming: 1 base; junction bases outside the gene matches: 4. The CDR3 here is CASSQVGTDSNQPQHF. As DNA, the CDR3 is TGTGCCAGCAGCCAAGTGGGGACAGACAGCAATCAGCCCCAGCATTTT.

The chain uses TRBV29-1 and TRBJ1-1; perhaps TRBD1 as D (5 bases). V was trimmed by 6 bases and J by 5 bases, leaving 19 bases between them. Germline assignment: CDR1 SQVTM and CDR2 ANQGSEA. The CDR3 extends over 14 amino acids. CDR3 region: CSVIGVLLGTEAFF. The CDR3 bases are TGCAGCGTGATAGGGGTTCTTCTTGGGACTGAAGCTTTCTTT.

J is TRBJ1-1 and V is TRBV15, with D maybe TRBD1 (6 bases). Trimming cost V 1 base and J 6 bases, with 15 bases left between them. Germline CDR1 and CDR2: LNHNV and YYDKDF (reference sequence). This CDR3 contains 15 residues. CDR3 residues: CATSRAGVFSAEAFF. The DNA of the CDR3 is TGTGCCACCAGCAGAGCAGGGGTTTTTTCAGCTGAAGCTTTCTTT.

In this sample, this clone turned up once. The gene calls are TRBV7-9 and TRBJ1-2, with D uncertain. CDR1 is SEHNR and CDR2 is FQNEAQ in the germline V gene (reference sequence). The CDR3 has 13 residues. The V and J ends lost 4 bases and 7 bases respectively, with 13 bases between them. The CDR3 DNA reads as TGTGCCAGCAGCTCCGCCCCGCTCGGTGGCTACACCTTC. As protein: CASSSAPLGGYTF. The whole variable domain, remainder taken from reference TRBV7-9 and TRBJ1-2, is DTGVSQNPRHKITKRGQNVTFRCDPISEHNRLYWYRQTLGQGPEFLTYFQNEAQLEKSRLLSDRFSAERPKGSFSTLEIQRTEQGDSAMYLCASSSAPLGGYTFGSGTRLTVV.

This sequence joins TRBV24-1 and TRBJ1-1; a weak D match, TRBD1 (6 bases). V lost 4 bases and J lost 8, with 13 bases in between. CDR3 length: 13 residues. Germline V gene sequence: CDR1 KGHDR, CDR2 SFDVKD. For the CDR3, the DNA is TGTGCCACCAGTGACCAGGGAGGGACAGAAGCTTTCTTT. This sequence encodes CATSDQGGTEAFF.

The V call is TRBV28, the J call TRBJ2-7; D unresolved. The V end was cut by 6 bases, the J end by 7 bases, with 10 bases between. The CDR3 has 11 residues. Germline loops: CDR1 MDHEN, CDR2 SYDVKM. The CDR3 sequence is CASSILGEQYF. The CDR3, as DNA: TGTGCCAGCAGCATCCTAGGGGAGCAGTACTTC. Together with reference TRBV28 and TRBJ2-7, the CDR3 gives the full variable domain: DVKVTQSSRYLVKRTGEKVFLECVQDMDHENMFWYRQDPGLGLRLIYFSYDVKMKEKGDIPEGYSVSREKKERFSLILESASTNQTSMYLCASSILGEQYFGPGTRLTVT.

The CDR3 nucleotides are TGTGCCAGCAGCGCGGGGGCGGGGCGGACCACAGATACGCAGTATTTT. It codes for CASSAGAGRTTDTQYF. The V call is TRBV9, the J call TRBJ2-3; D tentatively reads TRBD1 or TRBD2 (6 bases each). With 3 bases removed from V and 2 bases from J, the gap between germline ends came to 16 bases. Germline CDR1 reads SGDLS; CDR2 reads YYNGEE. The CDR3 is 16 amino acids. The whole variable domain, remainder taken from reference TRBV9 and TRBJ2-3, is DSGVTQTPKHLITATGQRVTLRCSPRSGDLSVYWYQQSLDQGLQFLIQYYNGEERAKGNILERFSAQQFPDLHSELNLSSLELGDSALYFCASSAGAGRTTDTQYFGPGTRLTVL.

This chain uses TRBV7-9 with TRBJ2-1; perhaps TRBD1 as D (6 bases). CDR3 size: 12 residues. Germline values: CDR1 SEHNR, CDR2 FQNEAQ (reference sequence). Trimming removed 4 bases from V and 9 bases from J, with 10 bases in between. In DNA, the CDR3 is TGTGCCAGCAGCTACAGGGAGAGTGAGCAGTTCTTC. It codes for CASSYRESEQFF.

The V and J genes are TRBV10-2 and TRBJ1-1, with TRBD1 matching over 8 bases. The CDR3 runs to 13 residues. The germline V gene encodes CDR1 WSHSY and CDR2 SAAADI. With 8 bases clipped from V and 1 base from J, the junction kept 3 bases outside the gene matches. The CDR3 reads CASGGQGNTEAFF. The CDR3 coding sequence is TGCGCCAGCGGAGGACAGGGGAACACTGAAGCTTTCTTT.

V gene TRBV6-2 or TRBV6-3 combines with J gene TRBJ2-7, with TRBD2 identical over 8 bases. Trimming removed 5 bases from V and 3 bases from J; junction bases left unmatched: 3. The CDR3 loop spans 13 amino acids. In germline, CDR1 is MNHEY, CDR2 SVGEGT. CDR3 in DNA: TGTGCCAGCAGTGTGGCGGGGGGCTACGAGCAGTACTTC. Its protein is CASSVAGGYEQYF.

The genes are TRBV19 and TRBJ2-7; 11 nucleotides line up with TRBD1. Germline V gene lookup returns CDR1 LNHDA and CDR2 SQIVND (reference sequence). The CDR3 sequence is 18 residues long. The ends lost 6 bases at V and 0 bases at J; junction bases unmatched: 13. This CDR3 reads CASSRDRGTQPYSYEQYF. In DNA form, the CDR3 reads TGTGCCAGTAGCCGGGACAGGGGGACACAGCCTTACTCCTACGAGCAGTACTTC.

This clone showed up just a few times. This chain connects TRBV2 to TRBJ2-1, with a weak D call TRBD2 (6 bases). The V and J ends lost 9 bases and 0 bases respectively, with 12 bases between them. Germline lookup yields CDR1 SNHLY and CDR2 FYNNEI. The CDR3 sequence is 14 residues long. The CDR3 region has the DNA TGTGCCAGTACCGGGACTGACTCCTACAATGAGCAGTTCTTC. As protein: CASTGTDSYNEQFF. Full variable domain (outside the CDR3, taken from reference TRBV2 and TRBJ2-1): EPEVTQTPSHQVTQMGQEVILRCVPISNHLYFYWYRQILGQKVEFLVSFYNNEISEKSEIFDDQFSVERPDGSNFTLKIRSTKLEDSAMYFCASTGTDSYNEQFFGPGTRLTVL.

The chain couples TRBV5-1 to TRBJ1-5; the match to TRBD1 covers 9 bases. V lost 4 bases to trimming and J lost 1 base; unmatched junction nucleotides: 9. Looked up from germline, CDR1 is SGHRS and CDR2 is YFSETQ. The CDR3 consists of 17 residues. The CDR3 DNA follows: TGCGCCAGCAGCGATGGTCCGGGACAGGGAAGCAATCAGCCCCAGCATTTT. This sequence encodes CASSDGPGQGSNQPQHF.

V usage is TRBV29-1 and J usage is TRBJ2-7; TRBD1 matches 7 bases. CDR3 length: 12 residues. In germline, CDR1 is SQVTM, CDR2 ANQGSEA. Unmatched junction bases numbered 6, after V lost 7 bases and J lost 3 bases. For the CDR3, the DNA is TGCAGCGCTTTAGGGGACAGCTACGAGCAGTACTTC. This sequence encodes CSALGDSYEQYF.

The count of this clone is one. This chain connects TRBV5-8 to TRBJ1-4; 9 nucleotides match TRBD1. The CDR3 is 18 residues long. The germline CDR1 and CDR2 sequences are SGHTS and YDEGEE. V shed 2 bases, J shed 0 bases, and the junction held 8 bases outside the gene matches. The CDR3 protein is CASSFEDRGRSTNEKLFF. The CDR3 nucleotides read TGTGCCAGCAGCTTTGAGGACAGGGGACGATCAACTAATGAAAAACTGTTTTTT.

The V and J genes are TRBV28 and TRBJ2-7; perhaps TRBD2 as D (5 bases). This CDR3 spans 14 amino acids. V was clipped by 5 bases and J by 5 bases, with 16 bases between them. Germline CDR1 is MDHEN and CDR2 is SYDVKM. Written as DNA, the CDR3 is TGTGCCAGCAGTCCCCGAGGAGGTGGGCACGAGCAGTACTTC. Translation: CASSPRGGGHEQYF.

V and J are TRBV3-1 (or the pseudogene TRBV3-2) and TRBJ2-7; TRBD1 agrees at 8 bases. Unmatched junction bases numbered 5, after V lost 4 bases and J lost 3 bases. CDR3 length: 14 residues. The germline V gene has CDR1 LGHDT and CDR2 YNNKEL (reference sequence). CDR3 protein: CASSLGQELYEQYF. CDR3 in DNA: TGTGCCAGCAGCCTGGGACAGGAACTCTACGAGCAGTACTTC.

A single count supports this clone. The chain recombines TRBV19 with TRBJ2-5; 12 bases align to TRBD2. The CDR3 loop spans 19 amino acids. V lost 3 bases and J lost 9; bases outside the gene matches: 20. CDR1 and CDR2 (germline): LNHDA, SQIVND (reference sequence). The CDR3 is CASSMSKASGRVWDESQYF. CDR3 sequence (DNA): TGTGCCAGTAGTATGAGTAAGGCTAGCGGGAGGGTCTGGGATGAGTCCCAGTACTTC.

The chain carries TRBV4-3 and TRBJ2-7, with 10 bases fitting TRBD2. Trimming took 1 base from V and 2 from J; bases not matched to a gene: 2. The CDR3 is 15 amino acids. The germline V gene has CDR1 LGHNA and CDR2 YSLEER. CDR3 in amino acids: CASSQASGGAYEQYF. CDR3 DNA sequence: TGCGCCAGCAGCCAAGCCAGCGGGGGGGCCTACGAGCAGTACTTC.

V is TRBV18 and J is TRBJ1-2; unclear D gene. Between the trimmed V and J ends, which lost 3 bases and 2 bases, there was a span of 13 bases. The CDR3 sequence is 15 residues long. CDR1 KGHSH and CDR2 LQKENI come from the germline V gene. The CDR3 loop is CASSPSGLENYGYTF. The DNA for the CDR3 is TGTGCCAGCTCACCGTCGGGGTTAGAAAACTATGGCTACACCTTC.

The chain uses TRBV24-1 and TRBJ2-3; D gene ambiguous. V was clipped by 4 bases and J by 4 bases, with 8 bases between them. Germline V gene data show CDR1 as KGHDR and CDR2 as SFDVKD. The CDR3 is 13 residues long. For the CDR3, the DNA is TGTGCCACCAGTGACCCTAATGCAGATACGCAGTATTTT. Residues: CATSDPNADTQYF.

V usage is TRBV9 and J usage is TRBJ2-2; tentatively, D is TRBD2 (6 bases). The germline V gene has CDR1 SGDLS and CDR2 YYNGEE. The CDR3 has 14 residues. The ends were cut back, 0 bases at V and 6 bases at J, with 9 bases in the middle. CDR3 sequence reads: CASSVGRGAGELFF. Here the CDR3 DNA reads TGTGCCAGCAGCGTAGGGAGGGGAGCCGGGGAGCTGTTTTTT. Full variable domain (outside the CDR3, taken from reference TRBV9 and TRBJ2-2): DSGVTQTPKHLITATGQRVTLRCSPRSGDLSVYWYQQSLDQGLQFLIQYYNGEERAKGNILERFSAQQFPDLHSELNLSSLELGDSALYFCASSVGRGAGELFFGEGSRLTVL.

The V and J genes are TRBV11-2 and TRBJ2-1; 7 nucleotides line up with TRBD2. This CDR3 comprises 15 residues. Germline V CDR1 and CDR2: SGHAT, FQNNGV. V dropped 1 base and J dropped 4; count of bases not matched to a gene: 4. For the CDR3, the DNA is TGTGCCAGCAGCTTAGGCCTAGCGGTTTACAATGAGCAGTTCTTC. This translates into CASSLGLAVYNEQFF. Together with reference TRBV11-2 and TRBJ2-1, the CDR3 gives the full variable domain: EAGVAQSPRYKIIEKRQSVAFWCNPISGHATLYWYQQILGQGPKLLIQFQNNGVVDDSQLPKDRFSAERLKGVDSTLKIQPAKLEDSAVYLCASSLGLAVYNEQFFGPGTRLTVL.

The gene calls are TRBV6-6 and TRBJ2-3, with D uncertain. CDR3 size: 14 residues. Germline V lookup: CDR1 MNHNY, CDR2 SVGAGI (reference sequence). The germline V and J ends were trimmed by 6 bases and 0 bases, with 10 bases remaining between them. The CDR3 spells CASSPAASTDTQYF. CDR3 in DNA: TGTGCCAGCAGCCCCGCGGCTAGCACAGATACGCAGTATTTT.

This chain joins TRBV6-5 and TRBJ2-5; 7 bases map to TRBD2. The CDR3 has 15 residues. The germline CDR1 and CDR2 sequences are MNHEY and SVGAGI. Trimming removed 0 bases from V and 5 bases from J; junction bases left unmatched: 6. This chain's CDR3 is CASSYSTGGEETQYF. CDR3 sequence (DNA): TGTGCCAGCAGTTACTCGACTGGGGGGGAGGAGACCCAGTACTTC.

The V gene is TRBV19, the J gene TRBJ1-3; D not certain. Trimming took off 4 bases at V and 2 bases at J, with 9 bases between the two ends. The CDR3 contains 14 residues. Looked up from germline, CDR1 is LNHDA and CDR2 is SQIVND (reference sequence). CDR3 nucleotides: TGTGCCAGTAGTAACCAGGCAGCTGGAAACACCATATATTTT. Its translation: CASSNQAAGNTIYF.